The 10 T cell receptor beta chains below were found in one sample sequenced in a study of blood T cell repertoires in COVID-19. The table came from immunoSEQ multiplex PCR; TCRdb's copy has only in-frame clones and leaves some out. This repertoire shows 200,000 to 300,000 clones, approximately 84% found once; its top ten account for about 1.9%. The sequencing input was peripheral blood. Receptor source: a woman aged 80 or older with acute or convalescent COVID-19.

The chain's CDR3 is CASSTTGQGVYGYTF. The DNA of the CDR3 is TGTGCCAGCAGTACTACGGGACAGGGGGTATATGGCTACACCTTC. The V and J genes are TRBV25-1 and TRBJ1-2, with 11 bases identical to TRBD1. The CDR3 runs to 15 residues. Trimming at V came to 5 bases and at J to 5 bases, leaving 7 bases not matched to a gene. Per the germline V gene, CDR1 is MGHDK and CDR2 is SYGVNS.

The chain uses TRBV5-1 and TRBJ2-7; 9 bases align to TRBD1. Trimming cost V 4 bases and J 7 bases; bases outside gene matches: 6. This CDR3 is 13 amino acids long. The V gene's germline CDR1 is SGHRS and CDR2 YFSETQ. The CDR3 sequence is CASSMTGGREQYF. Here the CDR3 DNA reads TGCGCCAGCAGCATGACAGGGGGGAGGGAGCAGTACTTC.

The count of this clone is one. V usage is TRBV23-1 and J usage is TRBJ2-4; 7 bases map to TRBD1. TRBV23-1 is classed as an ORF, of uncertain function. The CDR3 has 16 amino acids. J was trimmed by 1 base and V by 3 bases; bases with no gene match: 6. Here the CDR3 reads CASSQGQIRAKNIQYF. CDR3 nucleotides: TGCGCCAGCAGTCAGGGACAGATCCGTGCCAAAAACATTCAGTACTTC.

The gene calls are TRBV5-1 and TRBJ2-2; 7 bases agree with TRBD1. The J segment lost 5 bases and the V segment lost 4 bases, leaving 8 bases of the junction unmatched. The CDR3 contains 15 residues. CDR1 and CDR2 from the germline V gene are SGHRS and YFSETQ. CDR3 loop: CASSLPGQMTGELFF. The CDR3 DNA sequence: TGCGCCAGCAGCCTACCGGGACAGATGACCGGGGAGCTGTTTTTT.

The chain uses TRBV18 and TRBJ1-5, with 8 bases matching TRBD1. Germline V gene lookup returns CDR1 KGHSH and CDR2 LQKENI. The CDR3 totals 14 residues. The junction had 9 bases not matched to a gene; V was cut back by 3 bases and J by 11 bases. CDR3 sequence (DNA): TGTGCCAGCTCACCCGGACAGGGTCTAATAGCCCAGCATTTT. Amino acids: CASSPGQGLIAQHF.

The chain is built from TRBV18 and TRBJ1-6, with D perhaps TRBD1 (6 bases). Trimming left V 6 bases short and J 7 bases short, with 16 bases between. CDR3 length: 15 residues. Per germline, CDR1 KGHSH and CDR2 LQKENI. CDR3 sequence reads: CASSQVGGNNSPLHF. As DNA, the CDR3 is TGTGCCAGCTCCCAGGTAGGGGGAAACAATTCACCCCTCCACTTT.

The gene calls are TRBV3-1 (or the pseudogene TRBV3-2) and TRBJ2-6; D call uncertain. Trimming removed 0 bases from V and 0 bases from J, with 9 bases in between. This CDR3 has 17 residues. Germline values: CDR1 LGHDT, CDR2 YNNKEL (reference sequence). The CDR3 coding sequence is TGTGCCAGCAGCCAAGATCTACGGAGCTCTGGGGCCAACGTCCTGACTTTC. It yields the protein CASSQDLRSSGANVLTF.

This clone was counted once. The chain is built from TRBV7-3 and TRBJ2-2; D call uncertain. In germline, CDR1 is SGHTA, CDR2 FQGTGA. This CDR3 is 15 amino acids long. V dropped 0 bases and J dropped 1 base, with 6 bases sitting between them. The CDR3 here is CASSLTSGNTGELFF. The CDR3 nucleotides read TGTGCCAGCAGCTTAACGTCCGGGAACACCGGGGAGCTGTTTTTT.

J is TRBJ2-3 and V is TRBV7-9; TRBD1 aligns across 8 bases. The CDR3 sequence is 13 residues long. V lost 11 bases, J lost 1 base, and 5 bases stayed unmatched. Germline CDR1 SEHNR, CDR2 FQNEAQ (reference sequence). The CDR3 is CAGGTGRTDTQYF. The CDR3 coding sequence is TGTGCCGGGGGGACAGGCCGCACAGATACGCAGTATTTT. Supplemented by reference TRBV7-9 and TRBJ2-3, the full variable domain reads DTGVSQNPRHKITKRGQNVTFRCDPISEHNRLYWYRQTLGQGPEFLTYFQNEAQLEKSRLLSDRFSAERPKGSFSTLEIQRTEQGDSAMYLCAGGTGRTDTQYFGPGTRLTVL.

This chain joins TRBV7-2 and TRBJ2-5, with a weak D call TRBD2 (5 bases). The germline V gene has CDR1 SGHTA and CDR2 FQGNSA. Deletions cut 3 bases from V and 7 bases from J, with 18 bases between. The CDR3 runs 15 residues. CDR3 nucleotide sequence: TGTGCCAGCAGCTTTCTCAGTGGGAGCATCGGGACCCAGTACTTC. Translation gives CASSFLSGSIGTQYF.